This is a list of T cell receptor beta chains from one sample in a study of blood T cell repertoires in COVID-19. Clones were sequenced by immunoSEQ multiplex PCR, and TCRdb holds only the in-frame ones, with some missing. The repertoire consists of roughly 520,000 clones, with around nine tenths occurring once and the leading ten covering over 1.5%. Material for sequencing was PBMCs or T cells enriched from blood (not recorded which). The origin of the receptors is a middle-aged woman who had recovered from COVID-19. CDR3s include the opening cysteine and the closing phenylalanine or tryptophan. D genes are given only for firm matches. The size field is filled for only some rows; it gives once, few, many or a size class.

j_call,d_call,clone_size,v_call,cdr3_nt,cdr3_aa
TRBJ2-7,TRBD1,.,TRBV19,TGTGCCAGTAGGCGGACAGGGAGCTCCTACGAGCAGTACTTC,CASRRTGSSYEQYF
TRBJ2-1,TRBD2,.,TRBV11-3,TGTGCCAGCAGCTTATCTGCGGGAGAGGGTGAGCAGTTCTTC,CASSLSAGEGEQFF
TRBJ2-5,TRBD1,.,TRBV6-5,TGTGCCAGCAGCAGGGACAGGGGGCAAGAGACCCAGTACTTC,CASSRDRGQETQYF
TRBJ1-4,TRBD1,.,TRBV30,TGTGCCTGGATGGGACAGGGTCTTGATGAAAAACTGTTTTTT,CAWMGQGLDEKLFF
TRBJ1-1,.,.,TRBV19,TGTGCCAGTAGTAGTTATTGGGGCAGGGAAAACACTGAAGCTTTCTTT,CASSSYWGRENTEAFF
TRBJ1-1,TRBD1,.,TRBV19,TGTGCCAGTAGTATGAATGGACAGGTTCTGAACACTGAAGCTTTCTTT,CASSMNGQVLNTEAFF
TRBJ2-5,.,.,TRBV24-1,TGTGCCACCACCGACAGTAAAGAGACCCAGTACTTC,CATTDSKETQYF
TRBJ1-1,.,.,TRBV6-2/TRBV6-3,TGTGCCAGCAGTTACCTCGGGAACACTGAAGCTTTCTTT,CASSYLGNTEAFF
TRBJ2-1,TRBD1,few,TRBV24-1,TGTGCCACCAGTGATACCACGGGGACAGGGGAGAAGCAGTTCTTC,CATSDTTGTGEKQFF
TRBJ1-1,.,.,TRBV10-1,TGCGCCAGCAGTGAAGCCCGGAGAGGCACTGAAGCTTTCTTT,CASSEARRGTEAFF
TRBJ1-4,TRBD1,.,TRBV30,TGTGCCTGGAGGACAGGGGCTGGAAAACTGTTTTTT,CAWRTGAGKLFF
TRBJ2-7,TRBD1,.,TRBV27,TGTGCCAGCAGTACCCAGACAGGGGCCTACGAGCAGTACTTC,CASSTQTGAYEQYF
TRBJ2-1,.,once,TRBV13,TGTGCCAGCTCGCTTTGGCCCGCTGGCCAGTTCTTC,CASSLWPAGQFF
TRBJ2-3,TRBD2,.,TRBV30,TGTGCCTCCACCTGGGGGGGATCCAGATATACGCAGTATTTT,CASTWGGSRYTQYF
TRBJ1-1,.,.,TRBV5-4,TGTGCCAGCAGCTTGGGGACAGTTTGGACTGAAGCTTTCTTT,CASSLGTVWTEAFF
TRBJ2-5,.,.,TRBV11-2,TGTGCCAGCAGCTTAGTTGGGCACGAGACCCAGTACTTC,CASSLVGHETQYF
TRBJ1-3,.,once,TRBV18,TGTGCCAGCTCACCACCCGGGACACCTGGAAACACCATATATTTT,CASSPPGTPGNTIYF
TRBJ2-5,.,.,TRBV7-2,TGTGCCAGCAGTCAGTCGGGGGTTCAAGAGACCCAGTACTTC,CASSQSGVQETQYF